This T cell receptor (beta chain) was captured by sequencing in a study of T cell repertoires in cytomegalovirus infection. Worth noting for this clonotype: Its antigen remains unidentified.

Germline V gene data show CDR1 as LNHDA and CDR2 as SQIVND (reference sequence). There are 17 residues in the CDR3. The V and J ends lost 6 bases and 5 bases, in that order; junction bases with no gene match: 11. Notes on the study in general: Clonotypes of TCR beta that were HLA-C-restricted and CMV-specific dominated the ex vivo response.

TCRdb reprocessed the reads via MiXCR and lists one record per CDR3 protein. The table shows 300,000 to 400,000 distinct CDR3 sequences, with almost 30% occurring only once. This clonotype was sampled from a human donor in good health (CMV status not recorded). Some clones in this sample may be carry-over from other donors' samples. Source: cultured PBMCs, taken from culture after CMV antigen stimulation. This chain joins TRBV19 and TRBJ2-1, with TRBD1 identical over 12 bases. CDR3 residues: CASSLQVGTGGNNEQFF. CDR3 DNA sequence: TGTGCCAGTAGCCTCCAGGTCGGGACAGGGGGCAACAATGAGCAGTTCTTC.